The next 2 T cell receptor beta chains were all read from a single sample in a study of blood T cells in healthy people across ages. For the second PCR, which ran for roughly 7 to 11 cycles, a sample-barcoded 5' primer and a J-beta primer mix were used. TCRdb reprocessed the 5' RACE reads via MiXCR and lists one record per CDR3 protein. The sample yields roughly 500,000 distinct CDR3 sequences, under 30% seen once. These data were also filed under a second study, of T cells of mothers and their children.

Sequencing was done on a sample of blood. These receptors originate from a boy aged 5-17 years in good health.

This clonotype was observed a few times. A much larger clone sits a single nucleotide away, making a read error possible. The V call is TRBV6-4, the J call TRBJ2-3, with 7 bases aligning to TRBD2. Germline-derived CDR1 and CDR2 are MRHNA and SNTAGT. The CDR3 runs 15 residues. J was trimmed by 4 bases and V by 2 bases; bases with no gene match: 6. CDR3 sequence: CASSDGRGSADTQYF. CDR3 sequence (DNA): TGTGCCAGCAGTGACGGGCGGGGGAGCGCAGATACGCAGTATTTT.

The chain links TRBV7-3 to TRBJ2-3, with D unresolved. The CDR3 is 13 amino acids. The V end was cut by 5 bases, the J end by 2 bases, with 8 bases between. Per germline, CDR1 SGHTA and CDR2 FQGTGA. The CDR3 loop reads CASSPRNTDTQYF. The CDR3 coding sequence is TGTGCCAGCAGCCCAAGAAACACAGATACGCAGTATTTT.